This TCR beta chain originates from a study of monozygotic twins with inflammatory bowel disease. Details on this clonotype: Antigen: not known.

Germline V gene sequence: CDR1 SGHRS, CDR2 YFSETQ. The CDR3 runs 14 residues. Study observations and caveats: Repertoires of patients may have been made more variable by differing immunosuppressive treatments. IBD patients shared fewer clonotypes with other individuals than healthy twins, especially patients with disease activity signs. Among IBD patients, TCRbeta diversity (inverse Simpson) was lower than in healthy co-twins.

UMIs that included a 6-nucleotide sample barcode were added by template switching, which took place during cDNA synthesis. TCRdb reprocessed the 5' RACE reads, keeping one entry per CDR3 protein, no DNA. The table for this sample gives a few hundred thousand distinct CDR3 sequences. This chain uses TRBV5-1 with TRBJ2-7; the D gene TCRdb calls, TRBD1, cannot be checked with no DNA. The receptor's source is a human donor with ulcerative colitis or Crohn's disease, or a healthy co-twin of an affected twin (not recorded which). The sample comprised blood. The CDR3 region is CASSSRTGGDEQYF.